These 2 T cell receptor beta chains came from one sample sequenced in a study of T-cell reconstitution after alpha-beta-depleted transplantation in children. Unique molecular identifiers were built into the TCRbeta library. TCRdb re-analysed the PCR reads in MiXCR, keeping a single row per CDR3 protein. The sample has about 980,000 distinct CDR3 sequences, 25% to 30% seen once. The sample in question was PBMCs, mostly from graft donor cells, obtained 360 days after TCRalphabeta/CD19-depleted stem cell transplant. These receptors all stem from a boy under two years old who had a stem cell transplant for SCID, so the T cells may come from the graft donor.

This clonotype was seen only a few times. V and J are TRBV7-7 and TRBJ2-5; 8 positions match TRBD1. The CDR3 is made up of 15 amino acids. The trim removed 7 bases at V and 1 base at J, leaving 8 bases unmatched. Germline CDR1 SSHAT, CDR2 FNYEAQ (reference sequence). DNA of the CDR3: TGTGCCAGCAAAGAATACAGGGGGGCCCAAGAGACCCAGTACTTC. Residues: CASKEYRGAQETQYF.

The V call is TRBV5-1, the J call TRBJ1-4, with D uncertain. Germline lookup yields CDR1 SGHRS and CDR2 YFSETQ. Trimming removed 1 base from V and 0 bases from J, with 10 bases in between. This CDR3 is 16 amino acids long. CDR3 sequence (DNA): TGCGCCAGCAGCTTGCAAAAGAGCCCAACTAATGAAAAACTGTTTTTT. Translating gives CASSLQKSPTNEKLFF.